This is a list of T cell receptor beta chains from one sample in a study of early T cells in non-severe SARS-CoV-2 infection. TCRdb passed the 5' RACE reads through MiXCR, listing each CDR3 protein once. The sample records around 47,000 distinct CDR3 sequences, around a tenth being singletons. Sample: whole blood. All receptors come from an adult who was a healthcare worker with PCR-confirmed SARS-CoV-2 infection or an uninfected control (not recorded which). CDR3s include the opening cysteine and the closing phenylalanine or tryptophan. The D gene is left open where the match is weak. Where a row states a size, it is once, few, many or the class of an expanded clone; other rows omit it.

TRBD2,TRBV7-6,TRBJ2-1,few,TGTGCCAGCAGCTTAGCTCCAGCGGGAGAAGATAATGAGCAGTTCTTC,CASSLAPAGEDNEQFF
TRBD2,TRBV11-3,TRBJ2-2,many,TGTGCCAGCAGCTCGGGACTAGCGAACGGGGAGCTGTTTTTT,CASSSGLANGELFF
TRBD1,TRBV29-1,TRBJ2-2,NA,TGCAGCGGCGCGACAGGGGGTGGGACCGGGGAGCTGTTTTTT,CSGATGGGTGELFF
TRBD1,TRBV5-1,TRBJ2-5,many,TGCGCCAGCAGCCCGGGACAGGAGCAAGAGACCCAGTACTTC,CASSPGQEQETQYF
NA,TRBV5-1,TRBJ2-1,many,TGCGCCAGCAGCTTGGTGGGGAAGGACAATGAGCAGTTCTTC,CASSLVGKDNEQFF
NA,TRBV7-9,TRBJ2-1,many,TGTGCCAGCAGCCCAGACCACTTAGGCGGACTAAGCTCCTACAATGAGCAGTTCTTC,CASSPDHLGGLSSYNEQFF
TRBD2,TRBV12-5,TRBJ2-2,NA,TGTGCTAGTGGTTTGGTCCCCAAAGCTAGCGGGAGGGCCACCGGGGAGCTGTTTTTT,CASGLVPKASGRATGELFF
TRBD1,TRBV28,TRBJ1-1,many,TGTGCCAGCAGCTATCCAGGGGGTAACACTGAAGCTTTCTTT,CASSYPGGNTEAFF
NA,TRBV4-1,TRBJ2-1,many,TGCGCCAGCAGCTTCCGGACGGTAAACAATGAGCAGTTCTTC,CASSFRTVNNEQFF
TRBD1,TRBV19,TRBJ2-4,few,TGTGCCACCCGGACAGGGGGAAGCATTCAGTACTTC,CATRTGGSIQYF
TRBD2,TRBV6-2/TRBV6-3,TRBJ2-1,many,TGTGTCAGCGGGGTTGGGCTAGCGGGAGTTGAGCAGTTCTTC,CVSGVGLAGVEQFF
NA,TRBV10-3,TRBJ2-7,NA,TGTGCCATCAGTGAGTCGGCCGGCAGAGACTACGAGCAGTACTTC,CAISESAGRDYEQYF
NA,TRBV10-2,TRBJ1-1,many,TGCGCCAGCGGAACAGGGAACACTGAAGCTTTCTTT,CASGTGNTEAFF
NA,TRBV6-5,TRBJ1-1,NA,TGTGCCAGCAGTTACTCCCCAGAACCAAACACTGAAGCTTTCTTT,CASSYSPEPNTEAFF
NA,TRBV12-5,TRBJ2-1,many,TGTGCTAGTGGTTTGGTACGAAGAGGCAATGAGCAGTTCTTC,CASGLVRRGNEQFF